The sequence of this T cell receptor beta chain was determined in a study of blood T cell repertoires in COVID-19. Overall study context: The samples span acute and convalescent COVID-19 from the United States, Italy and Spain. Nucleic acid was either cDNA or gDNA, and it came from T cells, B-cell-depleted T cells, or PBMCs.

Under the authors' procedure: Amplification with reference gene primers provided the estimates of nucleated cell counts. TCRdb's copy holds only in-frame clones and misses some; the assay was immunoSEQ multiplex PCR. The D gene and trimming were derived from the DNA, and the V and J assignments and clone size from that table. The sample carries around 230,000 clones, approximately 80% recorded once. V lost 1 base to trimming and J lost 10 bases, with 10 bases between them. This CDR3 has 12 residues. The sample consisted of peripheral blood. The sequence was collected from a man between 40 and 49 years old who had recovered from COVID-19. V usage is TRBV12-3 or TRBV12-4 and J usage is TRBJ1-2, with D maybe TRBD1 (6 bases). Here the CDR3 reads CASSLVWGHYTF. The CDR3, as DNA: TGTGCCAGCAGTTTAGTTTGGGGGCACTACACCTTC.